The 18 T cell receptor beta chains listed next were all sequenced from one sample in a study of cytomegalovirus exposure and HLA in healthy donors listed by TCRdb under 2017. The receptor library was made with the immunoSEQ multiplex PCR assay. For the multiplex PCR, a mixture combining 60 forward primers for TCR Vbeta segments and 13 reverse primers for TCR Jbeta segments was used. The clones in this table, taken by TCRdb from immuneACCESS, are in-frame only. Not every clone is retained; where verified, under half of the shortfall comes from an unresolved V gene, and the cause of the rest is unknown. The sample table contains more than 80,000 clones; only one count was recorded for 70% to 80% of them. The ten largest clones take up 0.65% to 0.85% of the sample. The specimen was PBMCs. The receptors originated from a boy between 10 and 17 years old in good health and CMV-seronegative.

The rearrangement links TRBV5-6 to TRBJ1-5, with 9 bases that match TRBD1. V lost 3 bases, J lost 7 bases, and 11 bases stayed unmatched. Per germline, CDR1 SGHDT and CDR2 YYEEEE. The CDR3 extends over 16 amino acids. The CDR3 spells CASSSYDGQGIQPQHF. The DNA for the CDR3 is TGTGCCAGCAGCTCATACGATGGACAGGGGATCCAGCCCCAGCATTTT.

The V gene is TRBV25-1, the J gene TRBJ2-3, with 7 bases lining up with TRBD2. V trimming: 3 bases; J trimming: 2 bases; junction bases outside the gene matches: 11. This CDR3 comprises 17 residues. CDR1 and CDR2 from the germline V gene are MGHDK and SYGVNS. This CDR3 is CASSDTAGEGPTDTQYF. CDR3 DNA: TGTGCCAGCAGTGATACGGCGGGAGAGGGCCCCACAGATACGCAGTATTTT.

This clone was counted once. CDR3 sequence: CASSVLNYGYTF. The DNA of the CDR3 is TGTGCCAGCAGTGTACTAAACTATGGCTACACCTTC. This chain joins TRBV2 and TRBJ1-2; D not certain. The germline V gene encodes CDR1 SNHLY and CDR2 FYNNEI. The CDR3 is 12 residues long. V was clipped by 4 bases and J by 2 bases, with 5 bases between them.

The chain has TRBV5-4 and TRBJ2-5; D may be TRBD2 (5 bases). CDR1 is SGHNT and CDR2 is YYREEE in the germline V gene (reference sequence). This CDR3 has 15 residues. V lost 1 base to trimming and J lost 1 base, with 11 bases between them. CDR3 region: CASSLYFTSQETQYF. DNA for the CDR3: TGTGCCAGCAGCTTGTATTTTACTAGCCAAGAGACCCAGTACTTC.

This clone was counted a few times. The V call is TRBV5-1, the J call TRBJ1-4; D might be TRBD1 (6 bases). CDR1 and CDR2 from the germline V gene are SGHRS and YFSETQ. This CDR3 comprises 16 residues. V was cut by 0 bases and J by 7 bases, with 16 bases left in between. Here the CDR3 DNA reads TGCGCCAGCAGCTTGGCCGGGGCAGGGGAGAGTGAAAAACTGTTTTTT. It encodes CASSLAGAGESEKLFF.

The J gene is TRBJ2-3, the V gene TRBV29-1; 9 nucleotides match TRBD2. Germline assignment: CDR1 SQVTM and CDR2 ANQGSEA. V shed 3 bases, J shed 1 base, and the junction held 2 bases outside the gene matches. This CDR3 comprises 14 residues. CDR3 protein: CSVDVAGGTDTQYF. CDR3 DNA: TGCAGCGTTGATGTAGCGGGGGGCACAGATACGCAGTATTTT.

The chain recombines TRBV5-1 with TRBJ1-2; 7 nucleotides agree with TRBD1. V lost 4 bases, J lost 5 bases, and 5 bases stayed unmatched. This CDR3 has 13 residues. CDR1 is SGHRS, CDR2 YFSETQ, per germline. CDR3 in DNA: TGCGCCAGCAGCCTCGGGACAGCGTATGGCTACACCTTC. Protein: CASSLGTAYGYTF.

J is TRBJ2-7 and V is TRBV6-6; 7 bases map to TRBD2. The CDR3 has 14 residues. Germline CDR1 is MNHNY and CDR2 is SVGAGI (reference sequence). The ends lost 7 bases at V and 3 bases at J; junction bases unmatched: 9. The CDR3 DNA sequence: TGTGCCAGCACTTGGGGGGGGAGGGTCTACGAGCAGTACTTC. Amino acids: CASTWGGRVYEQYF.

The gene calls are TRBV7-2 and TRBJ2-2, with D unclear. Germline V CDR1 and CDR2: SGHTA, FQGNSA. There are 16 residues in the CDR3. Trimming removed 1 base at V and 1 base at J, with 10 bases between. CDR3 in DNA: TGTGCCAGCAGCTTAGTTTTGACGGGGAACACCGGGGAGCTGTTTTTT. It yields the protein CASSLVLTGNTGELFF.

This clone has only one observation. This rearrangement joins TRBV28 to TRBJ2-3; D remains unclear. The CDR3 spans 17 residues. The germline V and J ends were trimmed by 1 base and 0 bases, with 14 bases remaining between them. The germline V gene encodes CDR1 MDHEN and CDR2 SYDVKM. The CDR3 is CASSLFSGITSTDTQYF. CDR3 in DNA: TGTGCCAGCAGTTTATTCTCGGGTATCACTAGCACAGATACGCAGTATTTT.

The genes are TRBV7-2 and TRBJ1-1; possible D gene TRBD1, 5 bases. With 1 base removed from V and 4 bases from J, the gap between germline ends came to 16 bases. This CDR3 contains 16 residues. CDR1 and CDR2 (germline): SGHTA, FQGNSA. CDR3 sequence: CASSLVGWGVFTEAFF. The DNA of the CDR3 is TGTGCCAGCAGCTTAGTAGGTTGGGGGGTATTCACTGAAGCTTTCTTT.

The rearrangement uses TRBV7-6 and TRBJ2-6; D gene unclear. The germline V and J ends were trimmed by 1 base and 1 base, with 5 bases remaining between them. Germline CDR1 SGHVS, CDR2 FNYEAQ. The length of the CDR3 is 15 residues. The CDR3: CASSLGGSGANVLTF. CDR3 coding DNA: TGTGCCAGCAGCTTAGGAGGTTCTGGGGCCAACGTCCTGACTTTC.

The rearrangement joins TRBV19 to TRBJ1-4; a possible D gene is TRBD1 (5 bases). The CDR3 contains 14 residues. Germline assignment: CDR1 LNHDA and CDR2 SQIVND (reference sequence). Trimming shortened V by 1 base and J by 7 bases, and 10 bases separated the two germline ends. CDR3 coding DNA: TGTGCCAGTAGTATAGTTGGGGCTGTTGAAAAACTGTTTTTT. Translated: CASSIVGAVEKLFF. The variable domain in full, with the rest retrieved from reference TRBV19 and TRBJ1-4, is DGGITQSPKYLFRKEGQNVTLSCEQNLNHDAMYWYRQDPGQGLRLIYYSQIVNDFQKGDIAEGYSVSREKKESFPLTVTSAQKNPTAFYLCASSIVGAVEKLFFGSGTQLSVL.

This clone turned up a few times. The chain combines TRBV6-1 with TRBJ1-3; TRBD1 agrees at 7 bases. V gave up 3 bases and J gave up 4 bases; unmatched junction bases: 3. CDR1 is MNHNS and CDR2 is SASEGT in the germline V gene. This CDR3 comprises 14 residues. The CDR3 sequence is CASSDPGQGNTIYF. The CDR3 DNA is TGTGCCAGCAGTGACCCGGGACAGGGAAACACCATATATTTT.

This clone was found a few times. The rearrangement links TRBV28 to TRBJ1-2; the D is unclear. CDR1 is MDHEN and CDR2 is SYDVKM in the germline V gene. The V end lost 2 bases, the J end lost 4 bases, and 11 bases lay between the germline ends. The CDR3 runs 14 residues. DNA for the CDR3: TGTGCCAGCAGTTTAAAGCCGCTATCCTATGGCTACACCTTC. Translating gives CASSLKPLSYGYTF.

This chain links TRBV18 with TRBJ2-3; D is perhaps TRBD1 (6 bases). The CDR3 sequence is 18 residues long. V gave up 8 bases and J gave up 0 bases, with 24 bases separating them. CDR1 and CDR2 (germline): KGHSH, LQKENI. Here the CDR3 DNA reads TGTGCCAGCACGCCGTACTGTCCAAGACAGGTAAGCACAGATACGCAGTATTTT. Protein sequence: CASTPYCPRQVSTDTQYF.

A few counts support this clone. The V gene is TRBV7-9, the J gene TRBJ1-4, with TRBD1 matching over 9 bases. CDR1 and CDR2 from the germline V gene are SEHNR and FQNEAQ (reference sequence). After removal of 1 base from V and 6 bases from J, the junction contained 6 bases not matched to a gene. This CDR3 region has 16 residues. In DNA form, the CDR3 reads TGTGCCAGCAGCTTAGGGGACAGGGATCAACATGAAAAACTGTTTTTT. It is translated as CASSLGDRDQHEKLFF.

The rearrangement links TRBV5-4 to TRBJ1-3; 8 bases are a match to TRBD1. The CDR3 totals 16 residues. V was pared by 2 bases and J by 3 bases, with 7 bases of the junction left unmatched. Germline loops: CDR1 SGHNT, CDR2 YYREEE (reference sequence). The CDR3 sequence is CASSFGGQGGGNTIYF. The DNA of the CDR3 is TGTGCCAGCAGCTTCGGCGGACAGGGTGGTGGAAACACCATATATTTT.